This T cell receptor beta chain was retrieved from a study of radiotherapy plus CTLA-4 blockade in lung cancer. Study summary: Overall, 18% of patients showed an objective response, while roughly 28% attained disease control.

Produced via immunoSEQ multiplex PCR; TCRdb's table is partial and in-frame only. The table includes 95,000 to 150,000 clones, about nine tenths detected once. Overall study findings and caveats: An expansion of tumor-derived TCR clones occurred in blood after radiotherapy plus ipilimumab. Dynamics of early blood T cell clones, together with interferon-beta, were reportedly the best predictors of response.

V lost 5 bases and J 9 bases, leaving 26 bases between the germline ends. This CDR3 spans 17 amino acids. Looked up from germline, CDR1 is MNHEY and CDR2 is SMNVEV (reference sequence). For this clone: The antigen remains undetermined.

The chain joins TRBV27 to TRBJ2-1, with D possibly being TRBD2 (6 bases). The TCR sequence derives from a human donor with non-small cell lung cancer that progressed on radiotherapy plus ipilimumab. Source: peripheral blood, taken from a patient treated with radiotherapy plus ipilimumab. CDR3 amino acids: CASSPARFGRRGTEQFF. The CDR3 DNA reads TGTGCCAGCAGTCCTGCCCGATTCGGCCGGAGGGGAACTGAGCAGTTCTTC.